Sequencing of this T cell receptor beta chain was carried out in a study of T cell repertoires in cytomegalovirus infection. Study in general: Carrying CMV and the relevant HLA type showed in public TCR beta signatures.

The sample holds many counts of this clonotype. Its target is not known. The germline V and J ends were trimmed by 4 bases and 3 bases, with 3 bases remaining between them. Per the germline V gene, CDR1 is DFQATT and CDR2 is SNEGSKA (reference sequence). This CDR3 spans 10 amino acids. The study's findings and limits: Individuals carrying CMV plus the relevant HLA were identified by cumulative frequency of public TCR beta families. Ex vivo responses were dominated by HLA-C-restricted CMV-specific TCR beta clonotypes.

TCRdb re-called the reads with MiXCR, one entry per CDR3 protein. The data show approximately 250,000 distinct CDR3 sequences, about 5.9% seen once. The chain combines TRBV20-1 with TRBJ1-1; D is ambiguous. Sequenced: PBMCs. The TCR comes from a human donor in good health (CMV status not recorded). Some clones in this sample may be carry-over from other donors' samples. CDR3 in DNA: TGCAGTGCTATCTACACTGAAGCTTTCTTT. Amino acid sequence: CSAIYTEAFF.